The following is a T cell receptor beta chain sequence with its context. The antigen remains undetermined. These data come from a study of cytomegalovirus exposure and HLA in healthy donors. The CDR3 is made up of 15 amino acids. CDR1 GTSNPN and CDR2 SVGIG come from the germline V gene (reference sequence). V dropped 7 bases and J dropped 4; count of bases not matched to a gene: 12. The PCR ran on 60 Vbeta and 13 Jbeta primers. The table came from immunoSEQ multiplex PCR; TCRdb's copy has only in-frame clones and leaves some out. The table lists approximately 110,000 clones. The study, taken as a whole, reports: Presence/absence analyses assumed roughly uniform sequencing depth across donors. Accurate predictions that matched the HLA-A and HLA-B alleles of most subjects were reportedly made from TCR beta sequences.

The V and J genes are TRBV30 and TRBJ2-2; 7 positions match TRBD1. The TCR originated in a man aged 25 to 40 in good health and CMV-seronegative. The sequenced sample was PBMCs. CDR3 residues: CASTARQGFTGELFF. The CDR3 region has the DNA TGTGCCTCTACAGCTAGACAGGGATTCACCGGGGAGCTGTTTTTT.